Shown below are 8 T cell receptor beta chains from a single sample sequenced in a study of blood T cells in healthy people across ages. A sample-barcoded 5' primer and a J-beta primer mix were used in a second PCR of roughly 6 to 11 cycles. TCRdb analysed the 5' RACE reads with MiXCR anew, one entry per CDR3 protein. Found here are roughly 2 million distinct CDR3 sequences, around 50% of them singletons; the top ten hold over 2%. The specimen sequenced was blood. The receptors were sampled from a woman in her 40s in good health.

About this clonotype: It may be a read error: a sequence one base away is much more abundant. J is TRBJ2-5 and V is TRBV6-2 or TRBV6-3, with D unclear. TRBJ2-7 matches the DNA end more closely, so the J call is doubtful. CDR3 size: 13 residues. CDR1 MNHEY and CDR2 SVGEGT come from the germline V gene. The CDR3 here is CASSDGTSLEQYF. In DNA, the CDR3 is TGTGCCAGCAGTGATGGAACAAGTCTCGAGCAGTACTTC.

This chain links TRBV20-1 with TRBJ2-4; D is perhaps TRBD1 (5 bases). The tail of the sequence fits TRBJ2-5 better, so the J call may be wrong. CDR3 length equals 13 residues. Germline CDR1 and CDR2: DFQATT and SNEGSKA (reference sequence). CDR3 loop: CSAVQEFQETQYF. CDR3 bases: TGCAGTGCTGTACAGGAATTCCAAGAGACCCAGTACTTC.

The chain couples TRBV27 to TRBJ2-1, with TRBD1 as a possible D gene (6 bases). There are 13 residues in the CDR3. Deletions cut 10 bases from V and 3 bases from J, with 13 bases between. Germline CDR1 and CDR2: MNHEY and SMNVEV (reference sequence). The CDR3 region is CATRETGYNEQFF. The DNA for the CDR3 is TGTGCCACCAGAGAGACAGGCTACAATGAGCAGTTCTTC.

This clonotype came up a few times. V is TRBV2 and J is TRBJ2-3, with D unclear. Trimming took off 3 bases at V and 3 bases at J, with 7 bases between the two ends. The CDR3 loop spans 13 amino acids. CDR1 and CDR2 (germline): SNHLY, FYNNEI. This CDR3 reads CASSEYTTDTQYF. The CDR3 region has the DNA TGTGCCAGCAGTGAGTACACTACAGATACGCAGTATTTT. The full variable domain, rest sourced from reference TRBV2 and TRBJ2-3, is EPEVTQTPSHQVTQMGQEVILRCVPISNHLYFYWYRQILGQKVEFLVSFYNNEISEKSEIFDDQFSVERPDGSNFTLKIRSTKLEDSAMYFCASSEYTTDTQYFGPGTRLTVL.

In this sample, this clonotype turned up a few times. The gene calls are TRBV7-2 and TRBJ2-1; no reliable D call. The CDR3 consists of 16 residues. Germline assignment: CDR1 SGHTA and CDR2 FQGNSA. V lost 2 bases and J lost 3, with 14 bases in between. The CDR3 region is CASSLWAATVYNEQFF. The CDR3 coding sequence is TGTGCCAGCAGCTTATGGGCGGCTACCGTCTACAATGAGCAGTTCTTC.

The chain combines TRBV4-1 with TRBJ1-6; 11 bases agree with TRBD1. CDR3 length: 18 residues. CDR1 and CDR2 (germline): MGHRA, YSYEKL. Unmatched junction bases numbered 7, after V lost 0 bases and J lost 6 bases. The chain's CDR3 is CASSQDPGQGAGNSPLHF. CDR3 nucleotide sequence: TGCGCCAGCAGCCAAGATCCCGGACAGGGGGCCGGTAATTCACCCCTCCACTTT.

J is TRBJ2-5 and V is TRBV4-3; the match to TRBD2 covers 11 bases. This CDR3 contains 17 residues. The V gene's germline CDR1 is LGHNA and CDR2 YSLEER. Trimming cost V 1 base and J 4 bases; bases outside gene matches: 8. The CDR3 loop reads CASSQGVSGGAGETQYF. The CDR3 nucleotides are TGCGCCAGCAGCCAAGGGGTTAGCGGGGGGGCCGGAGAGACCCAGTACTTC.

CDR3 nucleotides: TGCGCCAGCAGCCTGGACAGCCATAATGAAAAACTGTTTTTT. The encoded protein is CASSLDSHNEKLFF. This chain connects TRBV5-1 to TRBJ1-4, with D possibly matching TRBD1 (6 bases). The V and J ends lost 4 bases and 4 bases respectively, with 11 bases between them. This CDR3 comprises 14 residues. Germline CDR1 is SGHRS and CDR2 is YFSETQ.